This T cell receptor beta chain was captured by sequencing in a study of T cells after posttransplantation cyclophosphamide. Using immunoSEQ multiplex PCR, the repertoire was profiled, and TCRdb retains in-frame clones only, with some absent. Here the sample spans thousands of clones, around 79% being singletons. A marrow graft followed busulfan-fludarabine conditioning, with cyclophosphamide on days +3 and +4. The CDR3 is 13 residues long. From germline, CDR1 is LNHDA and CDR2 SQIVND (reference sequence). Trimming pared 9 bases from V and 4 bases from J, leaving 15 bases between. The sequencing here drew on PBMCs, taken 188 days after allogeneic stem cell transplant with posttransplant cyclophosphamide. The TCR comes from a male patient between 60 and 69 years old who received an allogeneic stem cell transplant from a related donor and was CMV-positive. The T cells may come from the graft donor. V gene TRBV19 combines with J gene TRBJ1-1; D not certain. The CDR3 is CASHRGSGTEAFF. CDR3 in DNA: TGTGCCAGCCACCGGGGTAGTGGCACTGAAGCTTTCTTT.